This TCR beta chain originates from a study of blood T cell repertoires in COVID-19. Study-level background: Donors in the United States, Italy and Spain gave samples during acute or convalescent COVID-19.

This clone has only one observation. Deletions cut 3 bases from V and 5 bases from J, with 16 bases between. This CDR3 has 15 amino acids. Germline CDR1 reads KGHSH; CDR2 reads LQKENI. Those enrolled in Seattle joined during active infection and were followed longitudinally afterward. Authors' data handling: Scientists estimated how many nucleated cells there were by amplifying reference gene primers. Assay: immunoSEQ multiplex PCR; the TCRdb copy retains only in-frame clones and omits some. Clone size and the V and J calls come from that table; the DNA yielded D and trimming. The table lists some 290,000 clones, about 86% of them singletons.

The clonotype comes from a woman aged 25-40 years with COVID-19, enrolled during active disease. The V call is TRBV18, the J call TRBJ2-5, with D maybe TRBD2 (5 bases). Sequences were obtained from peripheral blood. The CDR3 protein is CASSPPDSARETQYF. The CDR3 DNA is TGTGCCAGCTCACCCCCGGACTCCGCACGGGAGACCCAGTACTTC.